This T cell receptor beta chain is from a study of vaccination and CD4 T cells after COVID-19. Overall study context: Two doses of either BNT162b2 or mRNA-1273 vaccine went to participants.

Cultured CD4+ T cells had their DNA profiled by the Oncomine TCR Beta short-read assay. Genomic DNA was taken out of cultured CD4+ T cells by extraction. TCRdb called the PCR reads again in MiXCR, with one record for every CDR3 protein. Of 15,000 to 20,000 distinct CDR3 sequences detected, around two fifths appear once; the ten largest clones hold over 6%. The treatment here: roughly nine-day PBMC culture with coronavirus spike peptide pools or control peptides (ViraFEST assay). To note about this clonotype: Antigen unknown.

V lost 4 bases to trimming and J lost 3 bases, with 12 bases between them. The CDR3 totals 14 residues. Germline V gives CDR1 KGHSH, CDR2 LQKENI. Sequenced material: CD4+ T cells from blood, cultured in vitro, taken after SARS-CoV-2 vaccination. The source of this sequence is a human donor who had recovered from COVID-19. The chain is built from TRBV18 and TRBJ2-5; perhaps TRBD2 as D (6 bases). In DNA, the CDR3 is TGTGCCAGCTCACTAGGGACTGCGGAAGAGACCCAGTACTTC. It yields the protein CASSLGTAEETQYF.